This T cell receptor beta chain came from a study of OX40 agonist ivuxolimab in advanced cancers. Broadly, across the study: Ivuxolimab, which targeted the costimulatory receptor OX40 (CD134), was an agonistic, fully human IgG2 monoclonal antibody. Intravenous ivuxolimab was administered to patients every 2 weeks at six dose levels: 0.01, 0.1, 0.3, 1.5, 3 and 10 mg/kg. Of the roughly 51 dose-escalation patients, hepatocellular carcinoma was present in about 20, melanoma in approximately 15, renal cell carcinoma in 9 and head and neck cancer in 9. A male proportion of nearly 85% and a mean age of approximately 55 years, ranging from about 20 to 79, were recorded for the dose-escalation cohort. Prior anti-PD-1, anti-PD-L1 or anti-CTLA-4 therapy was permitted, and 40% of dose-escalation patients had received checkpoint inhibitors. Three dose-escalation patients achieved partial responses, one with hepatocellular carcinoma and two with cutaneous melanoma. Peripheral TCRbeta sequencing aimed to test whether ivuxolimab altered TCR sequence diversity and caused clonal T-cell expansion. The paper describes the monotherapy dose-escalation part (N = 52 patients) of the phase I trial of ivuxolimab. The paper's findings and limits, for the study overall: Clonal expansion of both CD4+ and CD8+ blood T cells was observed from baseline to week 6 at doses 0.1 to 3.0 mg/kg. Which antigens the clonally expanded peripheral T cells were specific for was not determined. On average, CD8+ T cells showed more expanded clones than CD4+ T cells after ivuxolimab. Low levels of normalized T-cell clonal expansion were also seen in some patients who did not respond. In partial responders in the 0.1-3.0 mg/kg groups, normalized peripheral clonal expansion was found to be among the lowest, especially among CD8+ T cells.

Comments on this clone: It has no known antigen specificity. Per-base quality was not reported, and no clone a single base away is much larger than it.

Genomic DNA was extracted from sorted cells for sequencing of the TCRbeta CDR3 region. The immunoSEQ Assay was used to sequence the TCRbeta CDR3 regions. Drawn from immuneACCESS, this table holds only the in-frame rearrangements with V and J called that TCRdb kept. Clones are partly lost; checked studies trace under half to an unresolved V gene and leave the rest unexplained. In this sample the table shows about 60,000 clones, about 82% of which occur a single time. Approximately 2.5% of the sample is held by the ten biggest clonotypes. The germline V gene provides CDR1 ENHRY and CDR2 SYGVKD. V is pared back by 10 bases and J by 2 bases, with 16 bases lying between the germline termini. From the cysteine through the phenylalanine, the CDR3 covers 14 amino acids. Only CDR3 DNA is held: 42 bases, read in frame from base 1. The trial excluded patients who had a history of autoimmune disease or who were on systemic immunosuppression. In every dose cohort, peripheral blood was drawn for TCR sequencing at baseline, cycle 4 day 1, and cycle 7 day 1. Samples were obtained from an open-label, multicenter, first-in-human phase I dose-escalation trial of ivuxolimab. Adults with locally advanced or metastatic melanoma, renal cell, hepatocellular, or head and neck squamous cell carcinoma were enrolled in the trial. Before TCR sequencing, CD4+ and CD8+ T cells were separately sorted from peripheral blood.

The source of this sequence is an adult with an advanced solid tumor such as melanoma, head and neck, liver or kidney cancer. Sequencing used CD4+ or CD8+ T cells sorted from blood, obtained in a trial of the OX40 agonist ivuxolimab. The chain couples TRBV10-3 to TRBJ2-3, and possibly TRBD2, on 6 matching bases. The nucleotides are TGTGCCACCTCCTATCTAGCGACCACAGATACGCAGTATTTT. Translated, this gives CATSYLATTDTQYF.